One and the same sample provided the 12 T cell receptor beta chains below, sequenced in a study of blood T cell repertoires in COVID-19. The protocol was immunoSEQ multiplex PCR, while the TCRdb copy is restricted to in-frame clones and leaves out a portion. The table includes some 320,000 clones, 85% detected once. Sequenced: PBMCs or T cells enriched from blood (not recorded which). The receptors derive from a woman in her thirties who had been exposed to COVID-19.

This sequence joins TRBV9 and TRBJ1-2; D uncertain. The V end lost 0 bases, the J end lost 6 bases, and 12 bases lay between the germline ends. Germline V gives CDR1 SGDLS, CDR2 YYNGEE. This CDR3 is 14 amino acids long. As DNA, the CDR3 is TGTGCCAGCAGCGTAGAGCCGAGGGTCGATGGCTACACCTTC. Protein sequence: CASSVEPRVDGYTF.

This clone was seen just once. The CDR3, as DNA: TGTGCCAGCAACAGGGATGGCTACGAGCAGTACTTC. Translating it yields CASNRDGYEQYF. V is TRBV19 and J is TRBJ2-7; the D gene is possibly TRBD1 (6 bases). The ends were cut back, 9 bases at V and 3 bases at J, with 12 bases in the middle. Germline values: CDR1 LNHDA, CDR2 SQIVND (reference sequence). The CDR3 contains 12 residues.

The chain recombines TRBV4-3 with TRBJ1-2; possibly TRBD1 for D (6 bases). Germline V gene sequence: CDR1 LGHNA, CDR2 YSLEER. V lost 0 bases to trimming and J lost 5 bases, with 19 bases between them. The CDR3 length is 17 residues. The CDR3 region is CASSQEGGQGSRYGYTF. The CDR3 DNA sequence: TGCGCCAGCAGCCAAGAGGGGGGGCAGGGCAGTAGGTATGGCTACACCTTC.

The chain employs TRBV2 and TRBJ2-7, with TRBD2 matching over 7 bases. V lost 8 bases, J lost 1 base, and 5 bases stayed unmatched. CDR1 is SNHLY and CDR2 is FYNNEI in the germline V gene. The CDR3 extends over 13 amino acids. Written as DNA, the CDR3 is TGTGCCAGCGGAAGGCGGGGGTCCTACGAGCAGTACTTC. Its protein product is CASGRRGSYEQYF. Looking up the rest from reference TRBV2 and TRBJ2-7 gives the full variable domain: EPEVTQTPSHQVTQMGQEVILRCVPISNHLYFYWYRQILGQKVEFLVSFYNNEISEKSEIFDDQFSVERPDGSNFTLKIRSTKLEDSAMYFCASGRRGSYEQYFGPGTRLTVT.

The chain links TRBV3-1 (or the pseudogene TRBV3-2) to TRBJ1-2; D uncertain. The CDR3 has 15 residues. CDR1 and CDR2 from the germline V gene are LGHDT and YNNKEL (reference sequence). V was clipped by 2 bases and J by 0 bases, with 10 bases between them. In DNA, the CDR3 is TGTGCCAGCAGCCAACAGGAACTCACTAACTATGGCTACACCTTC. Encoded protein: CASSQQELTNYGYTF.

The J gene is TRBJ1-1, the V gene TRBV5-1; possibly TRBD1 for D (6 bases). This CDR3 comprises 17 residues. Germline V lookup: CDR1 SGHRS, CDR2 YFSETQ. Trimming removed 6 bases from V and 0 bases from J, with 21 bases in between. As DNA, the CDR3 is TGCGCCAGCACCCCACGAGGGGGGGGCGGGGTGAACACTGAAGCTTTCTTT. Translating gives CASTPRGGGGVNTEAFF.

The CDR3 reads CASNNGGRNNEQFF. Here the CDR3 DNA reads TGTGCCAGTAATAATGGGGGGAGAAACAATGAGCAGTTCTTC. The chain has TRBV19 and TRBJ2-1, with D tentatively TRBD2 (6 bases). The V end was cut by 7 bases, the J end by 5 bases, with 15 bases between. There are 14 residues in the CDR3. Germline CDR1 LNHDA, CDR2 SQIVND (reference sequence).

The rearrangement joins TRBV14 to TRBJ2-7; unclear D gene. This CDR3 region has 12 residues. Germline loops: CDR1 SGHDN, CDR2 FVKESK. Deletions cut 3 bases from V and 13 bases from J, with 16 bases between. CDR3 sequence (DNA): TGTGCCAGCAGCCACGGTGACACGTTGAATTACTTC. Its translation is CASSHGDTLNYF.

The chain uses TRBV4-3 and TRBJ2-5, with D possibly TRBD2 on 7 matching bases. Germline-derived CDR1 and CDR2 are LGHNA and YSLEER. Trimming left V 0 bases short and J 5 bases short, with 13 bases between. The CDR3 contains 15 residues. The CDR3 DNA follows: TGCGCCAGCAGCCAAGATTGGGGGGGCTGGGAGACCCAGTACTTC. This codes for CASSQDWGGWETQYF.

The V and J genes are TRBV3-1 (or the pseudogene TRBV3-2) and TRBJ1-1, with 10 bases fitting TRBD1. The CDR3 has 14 amino acids. The ends lost 4 bases at V and 5 bases at J; junction bases unmatched: 4. Germline loops: CDR1 LGHDT, CDR2 YNNKEL (reference sequence). The CDR3: CASSPGTGDTEAFF. DNA for the CDR3: TGTGCCAGCAGCCCCGGGACAGGGGATACTGAAGCTTTCTTT.

The chain combines TRBV7-9 with TRBJ2-3; 10 positions agree with TRBD2. CDR3 length: 16 amino acids. With V trimmed by 0 bases and J by 2 bases, 2 bases remained unmatched. Germline V lookup: CDR1 SEHNR, CDR2 FQNEAQ (reference sequence). The CDR3 DNA reads as TGTGCCAGCAGCTTAGCAGCGGGGGGGCCCACAGATACGCAGTATTTT. Protein product: CASSLAAGGPTDTQYF.

The chain is built from TRBV3-1 (or the pseudogene TRBV3-2) and TRBJ1-2, with 10 bases fitting TRBD1. CDR3 length: 16 amino acids. Germline-derived CDR1 and CDR2 are LGHDT and YNNKEL (reference sequence). V dropped 4 bases and J dropped 4; count of bases not matched to a gene: 9. In DNA form, the CDR3 reads TGTGCCAGCAGCCCTCCGCGAGACAGGGGGCTCTATGGCTACACCTTC. It yields the protein CASSPPRDRGLYGYTF.